The 21 T cell receptor beta chains in this list originate from one sample, sequenced in a study of siplizumab effects on memory and regulatory T cells. Some clones are missing from TCRdb's copy, which holds only in-frame ones; the method was immunoSEQ multiplex PCR. The profile shows approximately 110,000 clones, about 93% of them singletons. The sequenced material came from CD4+ T cells sorted from blood. These receptors came from a human donor in good health.

The V and J genes are TRBV4-3 and TRBJ2-5, with D tentatively TRBD2 (5 bases). The germline gives CDR1 LGHNA, CDR2 YSLEER. This CDR3 region has 15 residues. The germline V and J ends were trimmed by 4 bases and 4 bases, with 16 bases remaining between them. The CDR3 reads CASSRGWGGLETQYF. The DNA of the CDR3 is TGCGCCAGCAGCCGCGGGTGGGGTGGTCTAGAGACCCAGTACTTC.

This clone has a single count. This rearrangement joins TRBV19 to TRBJ2-3, with D maybe TRBD2 (6 bases). The CDR3 is 14 amino acids. Trimming left V 6 bases short and J 5 bases short, with 15 bases between. Germline V gene sequence: CDR1 LNHDA, CDR2 SQIVND (reference sequence). CDR3 amino acids: CASSHLAPGDTQYF. DNA for the CDR3: TGTGCCAGTAGCCACCTAGCGCCGGGAGATACGCAGTATTTT.

Here the CDR3 reads CATHDGIGRSTGELFF. The CDR3 nucleotides are TGTGCCACCCACGACGGTATCGGGAGGTCCACCGGGGAGCTGTTTTTT. This chain links TRBV25-1 with TRBJ2-2, with 7 bases matching TRBD2. Germline V CDR1 and CDR2: MGHDK, SYGVNS. The CDR3 length is 16 residues. The V gene end was trimmed by 10 bases and the J gene end by 4 bases; junction bases not matched to a gene: 15.

V and J are TRBV4-1 and TRBJ1-3; TRBD1 agrees at 7 bases. The length of the CDR3 is 16 residues. J lost 0 bases, V lost 4 bases, and 6 bases had no gene match. CDR1 is MGHRA, CDR2 YSYEKL, per germline. DNA of the CDR3: TGCGCCAGCAGCCGGGATACAGGGGTCTCTGGAAACACCATATATTTT. Translated: CASSRDTGVSGNTIYF.

The genes are TRBV6-1 and TRBJ2-1; D is possibly TRBD1 or TRBD2 (6 bases each). The CDR3 spans 15 residues. Trimming shortened V by 6 bases and J by 7 bases, and 19 bases separated the two germline ends. The germline gives CDR1 MNHNS, CDR2 SASEGT. The CDR3 is CASRGHLGGNNEQFF. For the CDR3, the DNA is TGTGCCAGCAGGGGACACCTCGGGGGAAATAATGAGCAGTTCTTC.

CDR3 nucleotides: TGTGCCACCAGCAGAGATACCAGCACACTATCTGGAAACACCATATATTTT. This translates into CATSRDTSTLSGNTIYF. The chain has TRBV15 and TRBJ1-3; D unclear. CDR3 length: 17 amino acids. Per germline, CDR1 LNHNV and CDR2 YYDKDF (reference sequence). Trimming removed 0 bases from V and 1 base from J, with 13 bases in between.

V usage is TRBV11-2 and J usage is TRBJ2-3; 10 bases agree with TRBD2. The CDR3 extends over 17 amino acids. V lost 1 base, J lost 0 bases, and 4 bases stayed unmatched. Germline CDR1 reads SGHAT; CDR2 reads FQNNGV. CDR3 DNA sequence: TGTGCCAGCAGCTTAGGGACTAGCGGATCTAGCACAGATACGCAGTATTTT. Translation: CASSLGTSGSSTDTQYF. Full variable domain (rest looked up from reference TRBV11-2 and TRBJ2-3): EAGVAQSPRYKIIEKRQSVAFWCNPISGHATLYWYQQILGQGPKLLIQFQNNGVVDDSQLPKDRFSAERLKGVDSTLKIQPAKLEDSAVYLCASSLGTSGSSTDTQYFGPGTRLTVL.

This clone was counted a few times. This rearrangement joins TRBV4-2 to TRBJ1-1; no clear D gene. Germline V gene sequence: CDR1 LGHNA, CDR2 YNFKEQ. V was trimmed by 1 base and J by 5 bases, leaving 5 bases between them. This CDR3 is 12 amino acids long. The CDR3 region has the DNA TGTGCCAGCAGCCAAGGGAGAACTGAAGCTTTCTTT. Encoded protein: CASSQGRTEAFF.

The rearrangement links TRBV7-2 to TRBJ1-3; D remains unclear. The CDR3 spans 16 residues. The V end was cut by 5 bases, the J end by 0 bases, with 14 bases between. Germline V gene lookup returns CDR1 SGHTA and CDR2 FQGNSA. The CDR3 sequence is CASSPDPGRSGNTIYF. As DNA, the CDR3 is TGTGCCAGCAGCCCGGATCCCGGACGCTCTGGAAACACCATATATTTT.

V is TRBV7-8 and J is TRBJ2-2, with a tentative D call TRBD1 (6 bases). Per the germline V gene, CDR1 is SGHVS and CDR2 is FQNEAQ. This CDR3 region has 13 residues. The V end lost 5 bases, the J end lost 6 bases, and 10 bases lay between the germline ends. In DNA, the CDR3 is TGTGCCAGCAGCCGAAACAGGGCCGGGGAGCTGTTTTTT. Protein sequence: CASSRNRAGELFF.

The chain links TRBV7-2 to TRBJ2-7, with a weak D call TRBD1 (6 bases). The V and J ends lost 0 bases and 3 bases respectively, with 15 bases between them. The CDR3 spans 16 residues. Germline V gene data show CDR1 as SGHTA and CDR2 as FQGNSA. This CDR3 reads CASSLADRQGSYEQYF. The CDR3, as DNA: TGTGCCAGCAGCTTAGCGGATCGGCAGGGGAGCTACGAGCAGTACTTC.

This clone was recorded only once. The chain recombines TRBV5-1 with TRBJ1-6; maybe TRBD1 (6 bases). There are 15 residues in the CDR3. V dropped 5 bases and J dropped 8 bases, with 17 bases sitting between them. In germline, CDR1 is SGHRS, CDR2 YFSETQ. For the CDR3, the DNA is TGCGCCAGCAGACGTAATACAGGGTTCGATTCACCCCTCCACTTT. Translated: CASRRNTGFDSPLHF.

The chain combines TRBV6-1 with TRBJ2-4; D is tentatively TRBD1 or TRBD2 (5 bases each). In germline, CDR1 is MNHNS, CDR2 SASEGT. The CDR3 has 14 residues. CDR3 DNA sequence: TGTGTCACCCGTGACGGGGCTACCAAAAACATTCAGTACTTC. This encodes CVTRDGATKNIQYF.

The V and J genes are TRBV9 and TRBJ2-2; D unclear. The V gene lost 0 bases and the J gene lost 6 bases, with 6 bases spanning the gap. This CDR3 region has 13 residues. Germline V gene data show CDR1 as SGDLS and CDR2 as YYNGEE. Here the CDR3 DNA reads TGTGCCAGCAGCGTAGGGGTGGCCGGGGAGCTGTTTTTT. Amino acids: CASSVGVAGELFF.

V is TRBV2 and J is TRBJ1-1; no clear D gene. Germline V CDR1 and CDR2: SNHLY, FYNNEI. V was trimmed by 8 bases and J by 1 base, leaving 8 bases between them. This CDR3 comprises 12 residues. The CDR3 coding sequence is TGTGCCAGCTTACGGGGGAACACTGAAGCTTTCTTT. It encodes CASLRGNTEAFF.

The rearrangement joins TRBV9 to TRBJ2-3, with TRBD2 matching over 7 bases. The germline V gene encodes CDR1 SGDLS and CDR2 YYNGEE. V gave up 4 bases and J gave up 4 bases; unmatched junction bases: 6. This CDR3 has 14 amino acids. The DNA of the CDR3 is TGTGCCAGCAGCTCTGGACTAGATCCAGATACGCAGTATTTT. The encoded protein is CASSSGLDPDTQYF.

The gene calls are TRBV6-1 and TRBJ2-2; D is possibly TRBD1 (6 bases). The ends were cut back, 4 bases at V and 4 bases at J, with 22 bases in the middle. This CDR3 region has 18 residues. The germline gives CDR1 MNHNS, CDR2 SASEGT. For the CDR3, the DNA is TGTGCCAGCAGTGGGCTCTTTGGGGGCAACCCGAGCACCGGGGAGCTGTTTTTT. Residues: CASSGLFGGNPSTGELFF.

The chain employs TRBV11-3 and TRBJ2-1; 9 positions match TRBD2. Per the germline V gene, CDR1 is SGHNT and CDR2 is YENEEA. The J segment lost 5 bases and the V segment lost 4 bases, leaving 9 bases of the junction unmatched. The CDR3 extends over 16 amino acids. The CDR3 protein is CASSSNPGLADNEQFF. DNA for the CDR3: TGTGCCAGCAGCTCTAATCCGGGACTAGCAGACAATGAGCAGTTCTTC.

This clone was observed once. The J gene is TRBJ2-5, the V gene TRBV7-2; D might be TRBD2 (6 bases). The CDR3 is 13 amino acids. Looked up from germline, CDR1 is SGHTA and CDR2 is FQGNSA. Trimming pared 5 bases from V and 10 bases from J, leaving 17 bases between. This CDR3 reads CASSPAGIYIQYF. The CDR3 DNA sequence: TGTGCCAGCAGCCCGGCGGGGATTTATATCCAGTACTTC.

The chain has TRBV18 and TRBJ1-4; TRBD1 agrees at 11 bases. Unmatched junction bases numbered 1, after V lost 3 bases and J lost 7 bases. Germline CDR1 reads KGHSH; CDR2 reads LQKENI. The CDR3 is 14 residues long. In nucleotides, the CDR3 is TGTGCCAGCTCACCCGGACAGGGGGCTGAAAAACTGTTTTTT. Amino acids: CASSPGQGAEKLFF.

The chain carries TRBV7-2 and TRBJ2-3; TRBD2 matches 8 bases. CDR1 is SGHTA, CDR2 FQGNSA, per germline. V lost 1 base, J lost 4 bases, and 7 bases stayed unmatched. CDR3 length equals 16 residues. The DNA of the CDR3 is TGTGCCAGCAGCTTAGTGGGGCGGGAGGTCGCAGATACGCAGTATTTT. Translating gives CASSLVGREVADTQYF.